These 5 T cell receptor beta chains were all obtained from the same sample, sequenced in a study of cytomegalovirus exposure and HLA in healthy donors. Amplification used 60 Vbeta primers and 13 Jbeta primers. Using immunoSEQ multiplex PCR, the repertoire was profiled, and TCRdb retains in-frame clones only, with some absent. This sample has 200,000 to 250,000 clones, with around 81% found just once. Sequenced: PBMCs. Every receptor here comes from a woman aged 45-59 years in good health and CMV-seropositive.

V gene TRBV28 combines with J gene TRBJ1-3; D not certain. Trimming took 7 bases from V and 2 from J, leaving 9 bases between them. Per the germline V gene, CDR1 is MDHEN and CDR2 is SYDVKM. CDR3 length equals 13 residues. The CDR3 loop reads CASTRSPGNTIYF. DNA of the CDR3: TGTGCCAGCACCCGAAGCCCTGGAAACACCATATATTTT.

This clone was recorded a few times. This chain joins TRBV6-6 and TRBJ1-6; tentative D call: TRBD1 (6 bases). Germline V gives CDR1 MNHNY, CDR2 SVGAGI (reference sequence). Trimming took 2 bases from V and 10 from J, leaving 12 bases between them. The CDR3 runs to 14 residues. CDR3 sequence reads: CASSYARGESPLHF. Written as DNA, the CDR3 is TGTGCCAGCAGTTACGCCAGGGGTGAATCACCCCTCCACTTT.

The gene calls are TRBV5-1 and TRBJ1-2; TRBD1 agrees at 9 bases. The CDR3 length is 14 residues. Looked up from germline, CDR1 is SGHRS and CDR2 is YFSETQ. J was trimmed by 5 bases and V by 2 bases; bases with no gene match: 4. CDR3 DNA: TGCGCCAGCAGCTTCGCGGACAGGGGATATGGCTACACCTTC. Encoded protein: CASSFADRGYGYTF.

The chain links TRBV5-1 to TRBJ2-2; 12 bases map to TRBD2. Trimming at V came to 4 bases and at J to 5 bases, leaving 6 bases not matched to a gene. Germline values: CDR1 SGHRS, CDR2 YFSETQ. The CDR3 is 16 amino acids. CDR3 bases: TGCGCCAGCAGCCGGCGGACTAGCGGGGCGACCGGGGAGCTGTTTTTT. Translated: CASSRRTSGATGELFF.

V gene TRBV19 combines with J gene TRBJ1-2; 8 bases are a match to TRBD1. Germline values: CDR1 LNHDA, CDR2 SQIVND (reference sequence). J was trimmed by 5 bases and V by 6 bases; bases with no gene match: 2. CDR3 length: 12 amino acids. The CDR3 loop reads CASRRTGYGYTF. DNA for the CDR3: TGTGCCAGTAGAAGGACAGGGTATGGCTACACCTTC. The variable domain in full, with the rest retrieved from reference TRBV19 and TRBJ1-2, is DGGITQSPKYLFRKEGQNVTLSCEQNLNHDAMYWYRQDPGQGLRLIYYSQIVNDFQKGDIAEGYSVSREKKESFPLTVTSAQKNPTAFYLCASRRTGYGYTFGSGTRLTVV.